This T cell receptor beta chain came from a study of early T cells in non-severe SARS-CoV-2 infection. Overall study context: The study sequenced bulk RNA from unsorted whole blood, with chains unpaired.

Attached unique molecular identifiers marked individual cDNA molecules. TCRdb ran MiXCR on the 5' RACE reads and lists one entry per CDR3 protein. The sample shows about 83,000 distinct CDR3 sequences, 9% to 15% of them seen only once. Note on this clonotype: Its antigen is not identified.

Findings and caveats of the study: A preference for anti-spike CD8 responses marked VDJdb matching, which missed private and CD4 specificities.

V lost 5 bases, J lost 4 bases, and 11 bases lay in between. CDR1 SEHNR and CDR2 FQNEAQ come from the germline V gene (reference sequence). CDR3 length: 13 amino acids. V and J are TRBV7-9 and TRBJ2-5; a possible D gene is TRBD1 (5 bases). This clonotype was sampled from an adult who was a healthcare worker with PCR-confirmed SARS-CoV-2 infection or an uninfected control (not recorded which). The sequencing sample was made of whole blood. In nucleotides, the CDR3 is TGTGCCAGCAGCCTCGACAGTATAGAGACCCAGTACTTC. Its translation is CASSLDSIETQYF. The whole variable domain, filled in from reference TRBV7-9 and TRBJ2-5, reads DTGVSQNPRHKITKRGQNVTFRCDPISEHNRLYWYRQTLGQGPEFLTYFQNEAQLEKSRLLSDRFSAERPKGSFSTLEIQRTEQGDSAMYLCASSLDSIETQYFGPGTRLLVL.